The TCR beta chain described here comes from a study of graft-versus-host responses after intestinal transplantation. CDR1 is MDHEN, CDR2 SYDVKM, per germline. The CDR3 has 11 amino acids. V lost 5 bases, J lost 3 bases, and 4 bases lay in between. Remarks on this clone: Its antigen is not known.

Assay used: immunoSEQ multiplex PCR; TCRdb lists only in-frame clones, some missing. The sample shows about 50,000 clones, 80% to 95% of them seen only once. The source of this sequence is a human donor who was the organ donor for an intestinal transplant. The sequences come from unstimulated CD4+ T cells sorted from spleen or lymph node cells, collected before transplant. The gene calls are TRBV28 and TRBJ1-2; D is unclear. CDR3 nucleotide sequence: TGTGCCAGCAGTGGACACTATGGCTACACCTTC. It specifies CASSGHYGYTF.